One and the same sample provided the 13 T cell receptor beta chains below, sequenced in a study of spatial heterogeneity in lung cancer. Study results and limitations: Tumor mutation counts were tracked by expanded intratumoral alpha and beta TCR counts.

TCRdb ran MiXCR on the 5' RACE reads and lists one entry per CDR3 protein. The sample records fewer than 15,000 distinct CDR3 sequences, less than 6.5% being singletons. These receptors' targets are unknown. Time point noted: sample taken at primary tumor resection. The source material was lung tumor tissue, sampled at surgery. These receptors all stem from a female donor with early-stage non-small cell lung cancer.

This clonotype came up many times. V gene TRBV20-1 combines with J gene TRBJ2-5; D gene unclear. Germline CDR1 reads DFQATT; CDR2 reads SNEGSKA (reference sequence). The ends were cut back, 6 bases at V and 3 bases at J, with 20 bases in the middle. The CDR3 is 15 residues long. CDR3 nucleotides: TGCAGTGCCCAAACGGACCAACTATTCGAAGAGACCCAGTACTTC. This encodes CSAQTDQLFEETQYF.

This clonotype showed up many times. This chain links TRBV9 with TRBJ1-4, with D tentatively TRBD1 (5 bases). Germline V gene lookup returns CDR1 SGDLS and CDR2 YYNGEE. Trimming removed 4 bases from V and 8 bases from J, with 15 bases in between. CDR3 length: 14 residues. As DNA, the CDR3 is TGTGCCAGCAGCCCCCAGCCGGGGCGGGAAAAACTGTTTTTT. Its protein product is CASSPQPGREKLFF.

Only one count was recorded for this clonotype. This chain joins TRBV7-8 and TRBJ2-1, with TRBD1 matching 8 bases. The V and J ends lost 4 bases and 2 bases, in that order; junction bases with no gene match: 4. This CDR3 has 15 amino acids. Germline CDR1 is SGHVS and CDR2 is FQNEAQ. The CDR3 bases are TGTGCCAGCAGCTCGACAGGGGAGGCCTACAATGAGCAGTTCTTC. Its translation: CASSSTGEAYNEQFF.

This clonotype is deemed medium-sized. V gene TRBV24-1 combines with J gene TRBJ2-2; 7 bases map to TRBD1. V shed 4 bases, J shed 1 base, and the junction held 8 bases outside the gene matches. Germline assignment: CDR1 KGHDR and CDR2 SFDVKD. The CDR3 is 17 amino acids. CDR3 protein: CATSDTNRGRNTGELFF. CDR3 nucleotides: TGTGCCACCAGTGACACAAACAGGGGAAGGAACACCGGGGAGCTGTTTTTT.

This clonotype was seen many times. CDR3 in amino acids: CASSRAIGSGRANTGELFF. DNA for the CDR3: TGTGCCAGCAGCCGCGCCATTGGTAGCGGTCGAGCGAACACCGGGGAGCTGTTTTTT. The chain links TRBV7-2 to TRBJ2-2, with a weak D call TRBD2 (6 bases). The CDR3 is 19 amino acids. V lost 5 bases and J 0 bases, leaving 22 bases between the germline ends. Germline values: CDR1 SGHTA, CDR2 FQGNSA.

This clonotype occurred many times. V usage is TRBV6-5 and J usage is TRBJ2-1; 10 bases line up with TRBD2. The germline CDR1 and CDR2 sequences are MNHEY and SVGAGI. With 10 bases clipped from V and 4 bases from J, the junction kept 7 bases outside the gene matches. The CDR3 totals 14 residues. In DNA, the CDR3 is TGTGCCACCTCTCAGCGGGGGGGGTACAATGAGCAGTTCTTC. It codes for CATSQRGGYNEQFF.

This clonotype was detected ten times or more. This rearrangement joins TRBV4-2 to TRBJ2-2, with D unclear. Per the germline V gene, CDR1 is LGHNA and CDR2 is YNFKEQ. The CDR3 loop spans 16 amino acids. Trimming took off 1 base at V and 4 bases at J, with 13 bases between the two ends. Here the CDR3 reads CASSQGAPSPTGELFF. CDR3 DNA sequence: TGTGCCAGCAGCCAAGGGGCCCCCTCCCCCACCGGGGAGCTGTTTTTT.

This clonotype showed up many times. In DNA, the CDR3 is TGTGCCAGCAGTGAATTAAGGGGTAGGCAGCCCCAGCATTTT. Its protein product is CASSELRGRQPQHF. The V gene is TRBV6-1, the J gene TRBJ1-5; D might be TRBD1 (5 bases). The germline gives CDR1 MNHNS, CDR2 SASEGT. There are 14 residues in the CDR3. Trimming left V 2 bases short and J 7 bases short, with 12 bases between.

By its share, this clonotype is medium-sized. This sequence joins TRBV6-5 and TRBJ2-2; 14 bases are a match to TRBD2. V was pared by 6 bases and J by 8 bases, with 11 bases of the junction left unmatched. The germline V gene encodes CDR1 MNHEY and CDR2 SVGAGI. This CDR3 region has 17 residues. The CDR3 reads CASRGTQGLAGVGELFF. CDR3 in DNA: TGTGCCAGCAGGGGGACACAGGGACTAGCGGGGGTAGGGGAGCTGTTTTTT.

Only one count was recorded for this clonotype. The chain recombines TRBV25-1 with TRBJ1-6, with TRBD1 as a possible D gene (6 bases). V dropped 6 bases and J dropped 13 bases, with 13 bases sitting between them. Germline CDR1 and CDR2: MGHDK and SYGVNS. This CDR3 contains 12 residues. The CDR3 region is CASRGPGAPLHF. The DNA for the CDR3 is TGTGCCAGCAGGGGGCCGGGGGCGCCCCTCCACTTT.

This clonotype was seen many times. The chain recombines TRBV2 with TRBJ1-4; no definite D call. Germline CDR1 and CDR2: SNHLY and FYNNEI. CDR3 length: 12 residues. V was pared by 7 bases and J by 4 bases, with 7 bases between. Here the CDR3 DNA reads TGTGCCAGCAAATTGGGTAATGAAAAACTGTTTTTT. Translating gives CASKLGNEKLFF. The variable domain in full, with the rest retrieved from reference TRBV2 and TRBJ1-4, is EPEVTQTPSHQVTQMGQEVILRCVPISNHLYFYWYRQILGQKVEFLVSFYNNEISEKSEIFDDQFSVERPDGSNFTLKIRSTKLEDSAMYFCASKLGNEKLFFGSGTQLSVL.

In this sample, this clonotype turned up many times. The CDR3 is CASSFRGGRDTQYF. CDR3 coding DNA: TGTGCCAGCAGTTTCCGGGGGGGCAGAGATACGCAGTATTTT. The chain combines TRBV6-2 or TRBV6-3 with TRBJ2-3; TRBD2 matches 8 bases. The CDR3 runs 14 residues. Germline assignment: CDR1 MNHEY and CDR2 SVGEGT. With 4 bases clipped from V and 5 bases from J, the junction kept 5 bases outside the gene matches.

This clonotype came up many times. The CDR3 region is CASSLGRGVEQFF. The CDR3, as DNA: TGTGCCAGCAGCTTAGGTCGCGGGGTTGAGCAGTTCTTC. The rearrangement joins TRBV11-2 to TRBJ2-1; a possible D gene is TRBD2 (6 bases). CDR1 is SGHAT, CDR2 FQNNGV, per germline. Trimming shortened V by 1 base and J by 9 bases, and 10 bases separated the two germline ends. This CDR3 contains 13 residues.